These 22 T cell receptor beta chains were sequenced from one sample in a study of regulatory T cells in long-lasting Graves disease. Time point denoted: persistent/refractory GD, antithyroid drugs over 5 years with positive TRAb. The TCR library was prepared using RNA isolated from PBMCs. Library construction for TCR beta used iRepertoire HTBI primers and Arm-PCR of CDR3 regions. TCRdb passed the multiplex PCR reads through MiXCR, listing each CDR3 protein once. The sample includes about 460,000 distinct CDR3 sequences, about 20% of them seen just once. Sequences were derived from peripheral blood mononuclear cells (PBMCs), sampled when the disease was refractory, from a patient treated with antithyroid drugs. All receptors derive from a female donor with Graves disease.

The rearrangement joins TRBV13 to TRBJ2-7; D call uncertain. Germline loops: CDR1 PRHDT, CDR2 FYEKMQ (reference sequence). The CDR3 totals 14 residues. Trimming removed 5 bases at V and 6 bases at J, with 17 bases between. CDR3 nucleotide sequence: TGTGCCAGCAGCCCCCTCAGGTGGCGCTTCGAGCAGTACTTC. It is translated as CASSPLRWRFEQYF.

This clonotype was picked up many times. The rearrangement uses TRBV27 and TRBJ2-7; TRBD2 aligns across 13 bases. Germline CDR1 is MNHEY and CDR2 is SMNVEV (reference sequence). The length of the CDR3 is 15 residues. The J segment lost 6 bases and the V segment lost 1 base, leaving 3 bases of the junction unmatched. The CDR3 coding sequence is TGTGCCAGCAGTTTATTGGGACTAGCGGGGCTCGAGCAGTACTTC. Translated, it gives CASSLLGLAGLEQYF.

The CDR3 reads CASSPYRQGEANYGYTF. The CDR3 coding sequence is TGTGCCAGCAGTCCCTACAGGCAAGGAGAAGCTAACTATGGCTACACCTTC. This sequence joins TRBV27 and TRBJ1-2; TRBD1 is a possible D gene (5 bases). From germline, CDR1 is MNHEY and CDR2 SMNVEV (reference sequence). This CDR3 contains 17 residues. Trimming took 5 bases from V and 0 from J, leaving 19 bases between them.

The chain recombines TRBV7-3 with TRBJ1-1; 10 nucleotides agree with TRBD1. V lost 5 bases to trimming and J lost 1 base; unmatched junction nucleotides: 7. CDR3 length: 16 amino acids. Germline V gene sequence: CDR1 SGHTA, CDR2 FQGTGA. The CDR3 is CASSLRTGGRNTEAFF. CDR3 coding DNA: TGTGCCAGCAGCCTCAGGACAGGGGGTAGGAACACTGAAGCTTTCTTT.

The chain uses TRBV19 and TRBJ1-2, with D unclear. This CDR3 is built from 14 residues. The germline CDR1 and CDR2 sequences are LNHDA and SQIVND (reference sequence). V lost 3 bases and J 8 bases, leaving 16 bases between the germline ends. CDR3 region: CASSIFGPKTGYTF. DNA of the CDR3: TGTGCCAGTAGTATTTTCGGGCCCAAGACAGGCTACACCTTC. The variable domain in full, completed from reference TRBV19 and TRBJ1-2, reads DGGITQSPKYLFRKEGQNVTLSCEQNLNHDAMYWYRQDPGQGLRLIYYSQIVNDFQKGDIAEGYSVSREKKESFPLTVTSAQKNPTAFYLCASSIFGPKTGYTFGSGTRLTVV.

This clonotype was counted ten times or more. This chain connects TRBV10-3 to TRBJ2-7, with 8 positions matching TRBD1. V was pared by 6 bases and J by 3 bases, with 7 bases of the junction left unmatched. This CDR3 is 14 amino acids long. The V gene's germline CDR1 is ENHRY and CDR2 SYGVKD. This CDR3 is CAISGGTGSYEQYF. CDR3 DNA: TGTGCCATCAGCGGAGGGACAGGAAGCTACGAGCAGTACTTC.

This clonotype came up a few times. CDR3 sequence: CASSLTVRDTQYF. The CDR3 DNA is TGTGCCAGCAGTCTGACGGTCAGAGATACGCAGTATTTT. The chain is built from TRBV12-3 or TRBV12-4 and TRBJ2-3, with D unclear. The CDR3 is 13 residues long. V dropped 5 bases and J dropped 5 bases, with 11 bases sitting between them.

The chain carries TRBV10-3 and TRBJ2-4; 8 positions agree with TRBD1. This CDR3 is 15 amino acids long. The germline gives CDR1 ENHRY, CDR2 SYGVKD. V was pared by 0 bases and J by 3 bases, with 1 base of the junction left unmatched. CDR3 nucleotide sequence: TGTGCCATCAGTGAGTCGACAGGGGTCAAAAACATTCAGTACTTC. This gives the protein CAISESTGVKNIQYF.

Many counts were recorded for this clonotype. V gene TRBV12-3 or TRBV12-4 combines with J gene TRBJ1-5, with 8 bases fitting TRBD1. Losses at the gene ends were 6 bases for V and 7 bases for J; bases not matched to a gene: 8. The CDR3 runs to 14 residues. The CDR3 reads CASRPTGEYQPQHF. DNA of the CDR3: TGTGCCAGCAGGCCGACAGGGGAGTACCAGCCCCAGCATTTT.

This chain joins TRBV20-1 and TRBJ1-6, with D uncertain. CDR1 is DFQATT and CDR2 is SNEGSKA in the germline V gene (reference sequence). The CDR3 spans 16 residues. V dropped 2 bases and J dropped 0 bases, with 11 bases sitting between them. The CDR3 loop is CSARSHRSSYNSPLHF. As DNA, the CDR3 is TGCAGTGCTAGATCCCACCGGAGCTCCTATAATTCACCCCTCCACTTT.

At least ten counts were recorded for this clonotype. The chain uses TRBV2 and TRBJ1-6; D possibly corresponds to TRBD1 (5 bases). CDR3 length: 13 residues. Germline V gene lookup returns CDR1 SNHLY and CDR2 FYNNEI. Deletions cut 4 bases from V and 10 bases from J, with 11 bases between. CDR3 sequence reads: CASSGGTPSPLHF. CDR3 in DNA: TGTGCCAGCAGTGGCGGGACCCCGTCACCCCTCCACTTT.

V usage is TRBV6-5 and J usage is TRBJ2-2; 14 bases fit TRBD2. J lost 5 bases, V lost 2 bases, and 7 bases had no gene match. The CDR3 runs 18 residues. Germline V gene lookup returns CDR1 MNHEY and CDR2 SVGAGI. The CDR3 sequence: CASSYPGLAGGGTGELFF. CDR3 DNA sequence: TGTGCCAGCAGTTACCCCGGACTAGCGGGGGGAGGTACCGGGGAGCTGTTTTTT.

This clonotype occurred many times. The rearrangement joins TRBV7-2 to TRBJ1-6, with a tentative D call TRBD1 (5 bases). The germline V and J ends were trimmed by 9 bases and 7 bases, with 16 bases remaining between them. This CDR3 has 14 amino acids. Germline V gives CDR1 SGHTA, CDR2 FQGNSA. This CDR3 reads CASSGTASNSPLHF. CDR3 sequence (DNA): TGTGCCAGTTCGGGGACGGCCTCAAATTCACCCCTCCACTTT.

This clonotype was picked up many times. This rearrangement joins TRBV6-1 to TRBJ2-7; D is unclear. Trimming took 6 bases from V and 1 from J, leaving 13 bases between them. This CDR3 has 14 residues. Per germline, CDR1 MNHNS and CDR2 SASEGT. CDR3 sequence (DNA): TGTGCCAGCAGGGTCTCTTTAACATCCTACGAGCAGTACTTC. It is translated as CASRVSLTSYEQYF.

In this sample, this clonotype turned up many times. The chain couples TRBV6-2 or TRBV6-3 to TRBJ1-6; D unclear. V lost 0 bases to trimming and J lost 6 bases, with 12 bases between them. Germline CDR1 and CDR2: MNHEY and SVGEGT. The CDR3 loop spans 16 amino acids. CDR3: CASSYSIPDSNSPLHF. Here the CDR3 DNA reads TGTGCCAGCAGTTACTCGATTCCGGATTCTAATTCACCCCTCCACTTT.

This clonotype was counted at least ten times. The chain recombines TRBV2 with TRBJ1-6; D is unclear. This CDR3 has 13 residues. V was trimmed by 11 bases and J by 12 bases, leaving 20 bases between them. Germline assignment: CDR1 SNHLY and CDR2 FYNNEI. As DNA, the CDR3 is TGTGCCCGGGCCAGAACGGACTTGGGACCCCTCCACTTT. It is translated as CARARTDLGPLHF. The full variable domain, in which reference TRBV2 and TRBJ1-6 provide the parts outside the CDR3, is EPEVTQTPSHQVTQMGQEVILRCVPISNHLYFYWYRQILGQKVEFLVSFYNNEISEKSEIFDDQFSVERPDGSNFTLKIRSTKLEDSAMYFCARARTDLGPLHFGNGTRLTVT.

The V and J genes are TRBV28 and TRBJ2-1; 7 bases align to TRBD2. V shed 6 bases, J shed 8 bases, and the junction held 7 bases outside the gene matches. The CDR3 totals 13 residues. Germline assignment: CDR1 MDHEN and CDR2 SYDVKM. In DNA, the CDR3 is TGTGCCAGCAGGGAAGCGGGGTCGGATGAGCAGTTCTTC. Protein sequence: CASREAGSDEQFF.

This clonotype was observed at least ten times. This rearrangement joins TRBV28 to TRBJ1-6, with TRBD1 as a possible D gene (5 bases). The CDR3 loop spans 19 amino acids. V lost 2 bases to trimming and J lost 0 bases, with 17 bases between them. Germline lookup yields CDR1 MDHEN and CDR2 SYDVKM. This CDR3 is CASSLKTRALSSYNSPLHF. In nucleotides, the CDR3 is TGTGCCAGCAGTTTAAAGACCAGGGCCCTGAGCTCCTATAATTCACCCCTCCACTTT. Full variable domain (outside the CDR3, taken from reference TRBV28 and TRBJ1-6): DVKVTQSSRYLVKRTGEKVFLECVQDMDHENMFWYRQDPGLGLRLIYFSYDVKMKEKGDIPEGYSVSREKKERFSLILESASTNQTSMYLCASSLKTRALSSYNSPLHFGNGTRLTVT.

This clonotype was seen a few times. This rearrangement joins TRBV7-9 to TRBJ1-5; no clear D gene. The CDR3 is 14 amino acids. CDR1 is SEHNR and CDR2 is FQNEAQ in the germline V gene (reference sequence). V was shortened by 2 bases and J by 2 bases, with 7 bases between the two germline ends. CDR3 DNA sequence: TGTGCCAGCAGCTTAAGTCAGGGCAATCAGCCCCAGCATTTT. Its protein product is CASSLSQGNQPQHF.

V is TRBV19 and J is TRBJ2-6; no reliable D call. The V end lost 0 bases, the J end lost 0 bases, and 12 bases lay between the germline ends. The CDR3 is made up of 18 amino acids. Germline V gives CDR1 LNHDA, CDR2 SQIVND (reference sequence). This CDR3 reads CASSIDNRIFSGANVLTF. CDR3 in DNA: TGTGCCAGTAGTATAGACAACCGAATCTTCTCTGGGGCCAACGTCCTGACTTTC.

The table lists this clonotype with many counts. The genes are TRBV20-1 and TRBJ1-2; D gene ambiguous. The CDR3 extends over 13 amino acids. V was clipped by 2 bases and J by 4 bases, with 11 bases between them. Germline V gene lookup returns CDR1 DFQATT and CDR2 SNEGSKA (reference sequence). The CDR3 loop is CSARLDWGYGYTF. The DNA for the CDR3 is TGCAGTGCTAGACTCGACTGGGGCTATGGCTACACCTTC.

This chain joins TRBV3-1 and TRBJ1-5; D is possibly TRBD1 (6 bases). V was shortened by 0 bases and J by 1 base, with 13 bases between the two germline ends. The CDR3 spans 17 residues. Germline CDR1 is LGHDT and CDR2 is YNNKEL (reference sequence). The CDR3 loop is CASSQDLARGSNQPQHF. The CDR3 DNA reads as TGTGCCAGCAGCCAAGATTTGGCCAGGGGAAGCAATCAGCCCCAGCATTTT.